These T cell receptor beta chains were read from a single sample in a study of cytomegalovirus exposure and HLA in healthy donors. Sequenced by immunoSEQ multiplex PCR; TCRdb stores in-frame clones only, minus some. The repertoire consists of about 190,000 clones, with approximately 70% occurring once and the leading ten covering 3.1%. Sequencing was performed on PBMCs. These receptors were collected from a woman aged 25 to 39 in good health and CMV-seropositive. CDR3s include the opening cysteine and the closing phenylalanine or tryptophan. D genes are given only for firm matches. Where a row states a size, it is once, few, many or the class of an expanded clone; other rows omit it.

>TRBD2|TRBJ2-7|TRBV5-6|.
TGTGCCAGCAGACTGTTAGCGGGAGTCCACGAGCAGTACTTC
CASRLLAGVHEQYF
>TRBD1|TRBJ2-7|TRBV6-5|.
TGTGCCAGCAACAGGGGACAAGAGCAGTACTTC
CASNRGQEQYF
>TRBD2|TRBJ2-3|TRBV5-1|.
TGCGCCAGCACCTCCGGGACTAGCGGGAGGGCCGCGGGTGATACGCAGTATTTT
CASTSGTSGRAAGDTQYF
>.|TRBJ2-7|TRBV5-1|.
TGCGCCAGCAGCTTGGACATTGGCGGAGCCTACGAGCAGTACTTC
CASSLDIGGAYEQYF
>.|TRBJ1-2|TRBV29-1|few
TGCAGCGTTGTTTCCCGGGACAACTACTATGGCTACACCTTC
CSVVSRDNYYGYTF
>.|TRBJ1-2|TRBV18|.
TGTGCCAGCTCACCAACAGACGGGGATGTGGATGGCTACACCTTC
CASSPTDGDVDGYTF
>.|TRBJ2-7|TRBV27|.
TGTGCCAGCAGTTTCCAGTCATCCCCTCAGCAGTACTTC
CASSFQSSPQQYF
>TRBD2|TRBJ2-2|TRBV6-4|.
TGTGCCAGCACCGGACTAGCGGGCACCGGGGAGCTGTTTTTT
CASTGLAGTGELFF
>TRBD1|TRBJ2-7|TRBV6-1|.
TGTGCCACCAAGGGGGACAGGGACGAGCAGTACTTC
CATKGDRDEQYF
>TRBD1|TRBJ2-7|TRBV11-2|.
TGTGCCAGCAGCTTAGGGGCAGGGGGCGTTTACGAGCAGTACTTC
CASSLGAGGVYEQYF
>TRBD2|TRBJ2-3|TRBV9|.
TGTGCCAGCAGCGTGACTAGCGGCACAGATACGCAGTATTTT
CASSVTSGTDTQYF
>TRBD1|TRBJ1-2|TRBV28|few
TGTGCCAGCAGTTTGGAGGACAGGGGCGGCTACACCTTC
CASSLEDRGGYTF
>TRBD1|TRBJ1-2|TRBV5-1|once
TGCGCCAGCAGCGCCGGTTCCACAGGGGGCTATGGCTACACCTTC
CASSAGSTGGYGYTF
>TRBD2|TRBJ2-1|TRBV10-2|.
TGCGCCAGCAACCATCTAGCGGGAGGGTCCGATGAGCAGTTCTTC
CASNHLAGGSDEQFF
>.|TRBJ2-5|TRBV7-7|.
TGTGCCAGCAGCTACACGACTAGGGAGACCCAGTACTTC
CASSYTTRETQYF
>TRBD1|TRBJ1-5|TRBV28|.
TGTGCCAGCAGTTTGGACTGGACAGGGGGCGTAGGACAGCCCCAGCATTTT
CASSLDWTGGVGQPQHF
>.|TRBJ2-5|TRBV7-9|.
TGTGCCAGCAGCTCCAGGCAGGGCACCCAGTACTTC
CASSSRQGTQYF
>TRBD1|TRBJ1-2|TRBV29-1|.
TGCAGCGTCTACGGGACAGGGACGAACTATGGCTACACCTTC
CSVYGTGTNYGYTF